These 8 T cell receptor beta chains were all obtained from the same sample, sequenced in a study of response to subunit inactivated influenza vaccine. TCRdb ran MiXCR on the RT-PCR reads and lists one entry per CDR3 protein. The table includes roughly 500,000 distinct CDR3 sequences, 16% detected once. The starting material was CD4+ T cells sorted from PBMCs, obtained around 25 months after vaccination. These receptors all come from a man in his fifties or sixties who received an inactivated influenza vaccine.

This clonotype was seen a handful of times. V is TRBV11-2 and J is TRBJ1-5, with 9 bases that match TRBD1. J was trimmed by 5 bases and V by 4 bases; bases with no gene match: 6. Per the germline V gene, CDR1 is SGHAT and CDR2 is FQNNGV. The CDR3 has 15 residues. The CDR3 loop reads CASSSAGTGHQPQHF. CDR3 sequence (DNA): TGTGCCAGCAGCTCGGCCGGGACAGGGCATCAGCCCCAGCATTTT.

This clonotype showed up just a few times. The chain recombines TRBV6-5 with TRBJ2-2; D is unresolved. The CDR3 loop spans 12 amino acids. V was trimmed by 0 bases and J by 7 bases, leaving 3 bases between them. CDR1 MNHEY and CDR2 SVGAGI come from the germline V gene. This CDR3 is CASSYSIGELFF. DNA for the CDR3: TGTGCCAGCAGTTACTCGATCGGGGAGCTGTTTTTT.

This clonotype occurred many times. The chain links TRBV5-6 to TRBJ2-1; 11 nucleotides agree with TRBD2. Germline assignment: CDR1 SGHDT and CDR2 YYEEEE. The CDR3 totals 19 residues. J was trimmed by 1 base and V by 4 bases; bases with no gene match: 13. The CDR3 is CASSPNPASGRPSYNEQFF. The CDR3 DNA reads as TGTGCCAGCAGCCCCAATCCCGCTAGCGGGAGGCCTTCCTACAATGAGCAGTTCTTC.

This clonotype came up many times. The chain is built from TRBV12-3 or TRBV12-4 and TRBJ2-2; D ambiguous. Trimming took off 4 bases at V and 1 base at J, with 7 bases between the two ends. The CDR3 totals 14 residues. CDR3 sequence: CASSSLMNTGELFF. The DNA of the CDR3 is TGTGCCAGCAGTTCTCTGATGAACACCGGGGAGCTGTTTTTT.

The genes are TRBV5-8 and TRBJ2-7, with 12 bases fitting TRBD2. Trimming removed 0 bases from V and 4 bases from J; junction bases left unmatched: 2. CDR1 SGHTS and CDR2 YDEGEE come from the germline V gene. This CDR3 contains 15 residues. CDR3 nucleotides: TGTGCCAGCAGCTTGGACCTAGCGGGAGGGTACGAGCAGTACTTC. Amino acids: CASSLDLAGGYEQYF. Full variable domain (remainder filled in from reference TRBV5-8 and TRBJ2-7): EAGVTQSPTHLIKTRGQQATLRCSPISGHTSVYWYQQALGLGLQFLLWYDEGEERNRGNFPPRFSGRQFPNYSSELNVNALELEDSALYLCASSLDLAGGYEQYFGPGTRLTVT.

For this clonotype: The junction departs from germline at one end; a sequencing error may be responsible. The V gene is TRBV28, the J gene TRBJ2-7; D may be TRBD1 or TRBD2 (6 bases each). Germline loops: CDR1 MDHEN, CDR2 SYDVKM. The length of the CDR3 is 16 residues. This chain's CDR3 is CASRGGGSPYSYEQHF. For the CDR3, the DNA is TGTGCCAGCAGGGGGGGCGGGTCCCCATACTCCTACGAGCAGCACTTC.

The rearrangement joins TRBV20-1 to TRBJ2-7, with D unclear. Germline values: CDR1 DFQATT, CDR2 SNEGSKA (reference sequence). Trimming shortened V by 3 bases and J by 2 bases, and 11 bases separated the two germline ends. The CDR3 extends over 13 amino acids. In DNA, the CDR3 is TGCAGTGCTAGGTATGGGGTAACCTACGAGCAGTACTTC. Its translation: CSARYGVTYEQYF.

V and J are TRBV6-5 and TRBJ2-2, with D unclear. From germline, CDR1 is MNHEY and CDR2 SVGAGI. The CDR3 sequence is 14 residues long. Trimming removed 2 bases from V and 1 base from J, with 5 bases in between. The CDR3 DNA reads TGTGCCAGCAGTTACCGTAAGAACACCGGGGAGCTGTTTTTT. Translating gives CASSYRKNTGELFF.